This TCR beta chain was sequenced for a study of response to subunit inactivated influenza vaccine. Overall study findings and caveats: A suggestion made by the authors is that each seasonal influenza vaccination recruits few new T cells.

The CDR3 sequence is 17 residues long. Trimming shortened V by 5 bases and J by 0 bases, and 16 bases separated the two germline ends. Germline values: CDR1 SEHNR, CDR2 FQNEAQ (reference sequence). Via MiXCR, TCRdb re-called the RT-PCR reads, giving one row per CDR3 protein. The table lists some 800,000 distinct CDR3 sequences, around 20% of them singletons. A word on this clonotype: Its antigen is as yet unknown.

The V and J genes are TRBV7-9 and TRBJ2-2; D may match TRBD1 or TRBD2 (5 bases each). The sample in question was PBMCs from blood, obtained around 5 days after vaccination. The receptor comes from a man aged 50-59 years who received an inactivated influenza vaccine. The CDR3 nucleotides are TGTGCCAGCAGCCACAACGGGGCAGCTTCGAACACCGGGGAGCTGTTTTTT. Translated: CASSHNGAASNTGELFF.